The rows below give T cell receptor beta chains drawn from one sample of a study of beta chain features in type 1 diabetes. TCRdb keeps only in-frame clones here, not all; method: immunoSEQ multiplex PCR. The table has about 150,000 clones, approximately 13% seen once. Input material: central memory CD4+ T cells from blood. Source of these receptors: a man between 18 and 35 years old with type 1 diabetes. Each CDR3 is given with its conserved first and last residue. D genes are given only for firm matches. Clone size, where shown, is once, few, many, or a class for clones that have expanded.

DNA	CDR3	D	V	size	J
TGTGCCAGCAGTGAAGATGGGACAGGCATCAACTATGGCTACACCTTC	CASSEDGTGINYGYTF	TRBD1	TRBV6-1	few	TRBJ1-2
TGCAGCGTTGAAGTGGATAGGGGTGAAGCTTTCTTT	CSVEVDRGEAFF	-	TRBV29-1	-	TRBJ1-1
TGCGCCAGCAGTACCAGCGGGGGAGGGAGGGACAATGAGCAGTTCTTC	CASSTSGGGRDNEQFF	TRBD2	TRBV10-1	few	TRBJ2-1
TGTGCCAGCACCGGACGGGATACGCAGTATTTT	CASTGRDTQYF	-	TRBV5-6	-	TRBJ2-3
TGTGCCAGCAGCTTAACCTACATGGGGGATACGCAGTATTTT	CASSLTYMGDTQYF	-	TRBV7-8	few	TRBJ2-3
TGTGCCAGCACCGTGGGAGGGAGGAATGAGCAGTTCTTC	CASTVGGRNEQFF	TRBD2	TRBV6-6	few	TRBJ2-1
TGTGCCAGCAGTAAAACCGGGACAGGGTACACCTTGGGAGGCTACACCTTC	CASSKTGTGYTLGGYTF	TRBD1	TRBV27	few	TRBJ1-2
TGTGCCAGCAGCTTAGTAACAGGGAACACTGAAGCTTTCTTT	CASSLVTGNTEAFF	-	TRBV11-2	few	TRBJ1-1
TGTGCCAGCAGCAAAGTCAGGGTGGCAAATAGCAATCAGCCCCAGCATTTT	CASSKVRVANSNQPQHF	-	TRBV2	-	TRBJ1-5
TGCGCCAGCAGCTTGGTGTCAGGGAATACGCAGTATTTT	CASSLVSGNTQYF	-	TRBV5-1	-	TRBJ2-3
TGTGCCAGCACCGGGGGAGGGCAGGCACGTGAGACCCAGTACTTC	CASTGGGQARETQYF	TRBD2	TRBV6-6	-	TRBJ2-5
TGCGCCAGCAGCTTGGGTTCAGGGATCTCCTACGAGCAGTACTTC	CASSLGSGISYEQYF	-	TRBV5-1	-	TRBJ2-7
TGCAGTGCTAGGACGGGCGGTGGCTACACCTTC	CSARTGGGYTF	-	TRBV20-1	-	TRBJ1-2
TGTGCCTGGAGTGTACGTGGGGGGCCCTACAATGAGCAGTTCTTC	CAWSVRGGPYNEQFF	-	TRBV30	many	TRBJ2-1
TGTGCCTGGAGCGAGACCCAGGGGGCTGAGTTCTTC	CAWSETQGAEFF	TRBD1	TRBV30	few	TRBJ2-1
TGTGCCAGCAGCATTGGGACAGGGTTTGACACTGAAGCTTTCTTT	CASSIGTGFDTEAFF	TRBD1	TRBV9	-	TRBJ1-1
TGCGCCAGCAGCTTACAGGGTCCTGAGGTGGGCTACACCTTC	CASSLQGPEVGYTF	-	TRBV5-1	few	TRBJ1-2
TGCGCCAGCAGCCTCTCCCCCGGGACAGTTTCATCCGACGAGCAGTACTTC	CASSLSPGTVSSDEQYF	TRBD1	TRBV4-1	few	TRBJ2-7
TGTGCCAGCAGTTGGGGGACAGATACGCAGTATTTT	CASSWGTDTQYF	-	TRBV6-6	-	TRBJ2-3
TGTGCCAGCCGAGACCAGAGCTCCTACAATGAGCAGTTCTTC	CASRDQSSYNEQFF	-	TRBV2	-	TRBJ2-1
TGTGCCAGCAGCCCAGACCCTCGGGGGACCCAGTACTTC	CASSPDPRGTQYF	-	TRBV5-6	many	TRBJ2-5
TGTGCCAGCAGTCTAACCGGGGTTAGCACAGATACGCAGTATTTT	CASSLTGVSTDTQYF	-	TRBV2	few	TRBJ2-3
TGTGCCAGCAGCCCCACATCTATTTCCGGGACAGGGTACGAAAAACTGTTTTTT	CASSPTSISGTGYEKLFF	TRBD1	TRBV7-6	-	TRBJ1-4
TGTGCCAGTGACAGGGGGCTGGTGGAAAAACTGTTTTTT	CASDRGLVEKLFF	TRBD1	TRBV30	few	TRBJ1-4
TGTGCCTGGAGTAACCCTAGGACCGACAATCAGCCCCAGCATTTT	CAWSNPRTDNQPQHF	-	TRBV30	-	TRBJ1-5
TGTGCCAGCAGCCAATCGAGGACAGGGATAAGAGATGGCTACACCTTC	CASSQSRTGIRDGYTF	TRBD1	TRBV16	-	TRBJ1-2
TGTGCCAGCAGGCCCCAGGGGGATTCACCCCTCCACTTT	CASRPQGDSPLHF	TRBD1	TRBV28	few	TRBJ1-6
TGTGCCAGCAGTTACGCCGGGACCGAAATATTTGAGCAGTTCTTC	CASSYAGTEIFEQFF	-	TRBV6-5	few	TRBJ2-1
TGTGCCAGCAGGCGGACTAGCGGCTCTGAGCAGTTCTTC	CASRRTSGSEQFF	TRBD2	TRBV28	-	TRBJ2-1
TGTGCCACCAGCAAGACAGGGGCCGTTGGCTACACCTTC	CATSKTGAVGYTF	TRBD1	TRBV15	-	TRBJ1-2
TGCAGCGTTGAAGGACAGTTGAACACTGAAGCTTTCTTT	CSVEGQLNTEAFF	-	TRBV29-1	few	TRBJ1-1
TGTGCCAGCACCATCGCCAGGGTAGGCACTGAAGCTTTCTTT	CASTIARVGTEAFF	-	TRBV6-5	-	TRBJ1-1
TGTGCCAGCATGCGGGGGTCCTCCTACGAGCAGTACTTC	CASMRGSSYEQYF	TRBD2	TRBV25-1	few	TRBJ2-7
TGTGCCAGCAGGGGGGACACTTCAGGGGCCACTGAAGCTTTCTTT	CASRGDTSGATEAFF	-	TRBV9	-	TRBJ1-1
TGTGCCAGCAGCTTAGGGACTGCACAAGAGACCCAGTACTTC	CASSLGTAQETQYF	-	TRBV28	-	TRBJ2-5
TGTGCCATCAGTGACTTCCCCTACAATGAGCAGTTCTTC	CAISDFPYNEQFF	-	TRBV10-3	few	TRBJ2-1
TGCAGTGCGGGGACCCAGTACTTC	CSAGTQYF	-	TRBV20-1	many	TRBJ2-5
TGTGCCAGCAGCTCCCCGACAGTTTACACAGATACGCAGTATTTT	CASSSPTVYTDTQYF	-	TRBV5-4	medium-sized	TRBJ2-3
TGTGCCAGCACCTGTCAGACAGGGACTAGCACAGATACGCAGTATTTT	CASTCQTGTSTDTQYF	-	TRBV28	-	TRBJ2-3
TGTGCCAGCAGCTGGGGGACTAGCGCTTACAATGAGCAGTTCTTC	CASSWGTSAYNEQFF	TRBD2	TRBV7-2	few	TRBJ2-1
TGTGCCAGCAGCTTAGCGCTCAGAAGGGGCTACACCTTC	CASSLALRRGYTF	-	TRBV7-2	few	TRBJ1-2
TGTGCCACCAGCAGAGCGGCCGGACAGCTAGGCTCTGGGGCCAACGTCCTGACTTTC	CATSRAAGQLGSGANVLTF	-	TRBV15	few	TRBJ2-6